The clone carrying this T cell receptor (beta chain) was seen a few times. Germline V lookup: CDR1 SGHRS, CDR2 YFSETQ. Trimming cost V 4 bases and J 0 bases, with 19 bases left between them. This CDR3 comprises 18 residues. The TCR alpha and TCR beta cDNA libraries, bearing sample barcodes and UMIs, were generated by 5'RACE using constant-segment primers. TCRdb re-called the 5' RACE reads through MiXCR, storing one row per CDR3 protein. Of approximately 60,000 distinct CDR3 sequences listed, approximately 9% are singletons. The sample comes from a study of T-cell memory formation after mild COVID-19. The sequenced sample consisted of PBMCs or a T cell subset sorted from them (not recorded which). This sequence joins TRBV5-1 and TRBJ2-2; tentatively, D is TRBD2 (5 bases). The source of this sequence is a man younger than 30 who had mild COVID-19 (a few samples of this study predate the infection). Cell type and time point are not known. CDR3 amino acids: CASSMASQVTANTGELFF. CDR3 DNA sequence: TGCGCCAGCAGCATGGCTAGCCAAGTCACCGCGAACACCGGGGAGCTGTTTTTT.